Listed below are T cell receptor beta chains from one sample, sequenced in a study of blood T cells in healthy people across ages. TCRdb passed the 5' RACE reads through MiXCR, listing each CDR3 protein once. The table lists about 640,000 distinct CDR3 sequences, around three fifths of them singletons. Sequenced sample: blood. Every receptor here comes from a man between 60 and 70 years old in good health. Each CDR3 is given with its conserved first and last residue. A D gene is named only where the DNA matches it firmly. Not every row has a clone size; where given, it reads once, few, many or a size class.

V gene	clone size	J gene	D gene	CDR3 protein	CDR3 DNA
TRBV4-1	NA	TRBJ2-5	TRBD2	CASSQAVWGLVAETQYF	TGCGCCAGCAGCCAAGCTGTGTGGGGACTAGTCGCAGAGACCCAGTACTTC
TRBV3-1	NA	TRBJ1-4	NA	CASSPPGSAGLFF	TGTGCCAGCAGCCCGCCGGGGTCGGCCGGACTGTTTTTT
TRBV28	NA	TRBJ2-7	TRBD1	CASINRDRLYEQYF	TGTGCCAGCATCAACCGGGACAGGCTTTACGAGCAGTACTTC
TRBV5-1	NA	TRBJ2-5	NA	CASSLAGPQETLYF	TGCGCCAGCAGCTTGGCGGGACCACAAGAGACCCTGTACTTC
TRBV4-1	few	TRBJ2-1	TRBD2	CASSPQRGYGEQFF	TGCGCCAGCAGCCCCCAGCGGGGGTACGGTGAGCAGTTCTTC
TRBV12-3/TRBV12-4	NA	TRBJ2-3	NA	CASSSRGGDRTDMQYF	TGTGCCAGCAGTTCCCGAGGGGGGGACAGAACAGATATGCAATATTTT
TRBV5-1	NA	TRBJ1-2	NA	CASSFGPSDYGYTF	TGCGCCAGCAGCTTTGGCCCCAGCGACTATGGCTACACCTTC
TRBV2	once	TRBJ2-6	NA	CASSNQGGRSGANVLTF	TGTGCCAGCAGCAACCAAGGGGGACGCTCTGGGGCCAACGTCCTGACTTTC
TRBV14	NA	TRBJ2-1	NA	CASSQGRLTYNEQFF	TGTGCCAGCAGCCAAGGGCGTCTCACCTACAATGAGCAGTTCTTC
TRBV11-2	few	TRBJ2-5	NA	CASSLVGAGMRETQYF	TGTGCCAGCAGCTTAGTGGGGGCCGGTATGAGAGAGACCCAGTACTTC
TRBV5-1	NA	TRBJ2-5	TRBD1	CASSPGQGGRETQYF	TGCGCCAGCAGCCCAGGACAGGGGGGTAGAGAGACCCAGTACTTC
TRBV28	NA	TRBJ1-2	NA	CASSIRGGYTF	TGTGCCAGCAGTATCAGGGGTGGCTACACCTTC
TRBV5-1	once	TRBJ2-2	NA	CASSLDRSNTGELFF	TGCGCCAGCAGCTTGGACAGGTCGAACACCGGGGAGCTGTTTTTT